This T cell receptor beta chain was obtained from a study of beta chain features in type 1 diabetes. Study summary: In age, gender and cell yields, patients were similar to healthy donors. Regarding the study as a whole: For type 1 diabetes patients, VDJ junctions showed fewer insertions and more deletions. Patients with Type 1 diabetes showed moderately but significantly shorter TCRB CDR3s in all four CD4+ subsets. Here, the possible influence of HLA type (on TCRB rearrangement) remained unresolved.

A word on this clone: No antigen is known for it.

CDR3 length: 11 amino acids. Germline CDR1 LNHDA, CDR2 SQIVND (reference sequence). Trimming cost V 0 bases and J 4 bases, with 0 bases left between them. Sequenced material consisted of expressed TCRB transcripts (all of the isolated RNA was reverse transcribed). Measured with immunoSEQ multiplex PCR; TCRdb has only the in-frame clones, and not every one. This table holds over 650,000 clones, roughly 13% found once. The receptor comes from a man aged 18-30 years with type 1 diabetes. This sequence joins TRBV19 and TRBJ1-2; no definite D call. The sample comprised naive CD4+ T cells from blood. This CDR3 is CASSIDYGYTF. CDR3 DNA sequence: TGTGCCAGTAGTATAGACTATGGCTACACCTTC. Full variable domain (missing parts from reference TRBV19 and TRBJ1-2): DGGITQSPKYLFRKEGQNVTLSCEQNLNHDAMYWYRQDPGQGLRLIYYSQIVNDFQKGDIAEGYSVSREKKESFPLTVTSAQKNPTAFYLCASSIDYGYTFGSGTRLTVV.